This note documents a single T cell receptor beta chain sequence. These data originate in a study of blood T cell repertoires in COVID-19. Study summary: Acute and convalescent COVID-19 specimens originated in the United States, Italy and Spain. T cells, B-cell-depleted T cells, or PBMCs provided the cDNA or gDNA that served as material.

CDR3 length: 15 residues. Original methodology: Using reference gene primer amplification, nucleated cell counts were estimated. TCRdb keeps only in-frame clones here, not all; method: immunoSEQ multiplex PCR. D and trimming come from the DNA, and the V and J calls and clone size come from that table. Seen here are nearly 55,000 clones, approximately 80% observed once, and the top ten hold under 15%. The clonotype was recovered from a human donor with active or convalescent COVID-19. The donor label of this sample is uncertain. The sequencing sample was made of peripheral blood. The gene calls are TRBV21-1 and TRBJ2-5; the D segment call TRBD1 is taken from the table without a DNA check. TRBV21-1 is described as a pseudogene. The CDR3 here is CASSSEGAYQETQYF. The CDR3 DNA is TGTGCCAGCAGCAGCGAGGGGGCGTACCAAGAGACCCAGTACTTC.